These 30 T cell receptor beta chains share one sample of origin, sequenced in a study of control samples from healthy donors and cancer patients. This table comes from immunoSEQ multiplex PCR, and its TCRdb copy is limited to in-frame clones, with some not included. The table records about 54,000 clones, around 95% of them present only once. Sequenced: blood. These receptors were obtained from a woman aged 30 to 39 in good health.

The chain couples TRBV2 to TRBJ1-4; D possibly corresponds to TRBD1 (6 bases). The CDR3 is 14 amino acids. CDR1 is SNHLY and CDR2 is FYNNEI in the germline V gene. V lost 6 bases, J lost 3 bases, and 11 bases lay in between. CDR3 amino acids: CASREDSPNEKLFF. Written as DNA, the CDR3 is TGTGCCAGCAGGGAGGACAGCCCTAATGAAAAACTGTTTTTT.

V gene TRBV11-2 combines with J gene TRBJ2-5; TRBD2 matches at 7 bases. CDR1 and CDR2 from the germline V gene are SGHAT and FQNNGV. The CDR3 covers 15 residues. With 2 bases clipped from V and 2 bases from J, the junction kept 5 bases outside the gene matches. The CDR3 sequence is CASSLSGAGQETQYF. Written as DNA, the CDR3 is TGTGCCAGCAGCTTAAGCGGGGCGGGACAAGAGACCCAGTACTTC. Using reference TRBV11-2 and TRBJ2-5 for the parts outside the CDR3, the full variable domain is EAGVAQSPRYKIIEKRQSVAFWCNPISGHATLYWYQQILGQGPKLLIQFQNNGVVDDSQLPKDRFSAERLKGVDSTLKIQPAKLEDSAVYLCASSLSGAGQETQYFGPGTRLLVL.

The V gene is TRBV12-3 or TRBV12-4, the J gene TRBJ2-7; D tentatively reads TRBD1 or TRBD2 (6 bases each). CDR3 length equals 13 residues. The V gene lost 6 bases and the J gene lost 3 bases, with 12 bases spanning the gap. The CDR3 region is CASRGGRGYEQYF. CDR3 nucleotides: TGTGCCAGCAGAGGGGGGCGGGGCTACGAGCAGTACTTC.

The chain uses TRBV28 and TRBJ2-4; D possibly uses TRBD1 or TRBD2 (5 bases each). The germline V gene encodes CDR1 MDHEN and CDR2 SYDVKM. The CDR3 is 16 amino acids. V was clipped by 5 bases and J by 1 base, with 15 bases between them. In DNA form, the CDR3 reads TGTGCCAGCAGTCCGGACGGGGCTTGGGCCAAAAACATTCAGTACTTC. Its translation: CASSPDGAWAKNIQYF.

The chain uses TRBV29-1 and TRBJ2-3; the D gene is possibly TRBD1 (6 bases). In germline, CDR1 is SQVTM, CDR2 ANQGSEA. Trimming pared 7 bases from V and 0 bases from J, leaving 11 bases between. The CDR3 has 13 residues. CDR3 region: CSARDTSTDTQYF. CDR3 coding DNA: TGCAGCGCCCGGGACACTAGCACAGATACGCAGTATTTT.

The chain has TRBV6-5 and TRBJ2-5; 8 bases are shared with TRBD2. V shed 6 bases, J shed 5 bases, and the junction held 5 bases outside the gene matches. The germline V gene encodes CDR1 MNHEY and CDR2 SVGAGI. The CDR3 runs to 13 residues. This chain's CDR3 is CASRLLAAETQYF. The CDR3 DNA reads TGTGCCAGCAGACTACTAGCGGCGGAGACCCAGTACTTC.

The rearrangement uses TRBV7-9 and TRBJ2-3; tentative D call: TRBD1 (5 bases). The CDR3 totals 14 residues. V lost 9 bases and J 0 bases, leaving 13 bases between the germline ends. Germline values: CDR1 SEHNR, CDR2 FQNEAQ (reference sequence). The CDR3 coding sequence is TGTGCCAGAACTGACAGCGCTAGCACAGATACGCAGTATTTT. This sequence encodes CARTDSASTDTQYF.

V gene TRBV5-1 combines with J gene TRBJ1-2; D is unresolved. The germline V gene encodes CDR1 SGHRS and CDR2 YFSETQ. With 3 bases removed from V and 1 base from J, the gap between germline ends came to 13 bases. The CDR3 loop spans 15 amino acids. CDR3 sequence (DNA): TGCGCCAGCAGCTCCGGCCCCCCCAATAACTATGGCTACACCTTC. The encoded protein is CASSSGPPNNYGYTF. The complete variable domain, with remaining parts taken from reference TRBV5-1 and TRBJ1-2, reads KAGVTQTPRYLIKTRGQQVTLSCSPISGHRSVSWYQQTPGQGLQFLFEYFSETQRNKGNFPGRFSGRQFSNSRSEMNVSTLELGDSALYLCASSSGPPNNYGYTFGSGTRLTVV.

V usage is TRBV6-2 or TRBV6-3 and J usage is TRBJ2-2; 10 positions match TRBD1. The CDR3 totals 15 residues. J was trimmed by 6 bases and V by 6 bases; bases with no gene match: 7. Germline loops: CDR1 MNHEY, CDR2 SVGEGT. The CDR3 reads CASSPGQGKPGELFF. CDR3 bases: TGTGCCAGCAGCCCGGGACAGGGGAAACCCGGGGAGCTGTTTTTT.

V is TRBV5-5 and J is TRBJ2-5, with 9 bases that match TRBD2. Germline V gene sequence: CDR1 SGHKS, CDR2 YYEKEE (reference sequence). CDR3 size: 15 residues. V lost 3 bases and J lost 2; bases outside the gene matches: 5. CDR3: CASSSGLAVQETQYF. The CDR3 nucleotides read TGTGCCAGCAGCTCGGGACTAGCAGTACAAGAGACCCAGTACTTC.

This chain connects TRBV7-9 to TRBJ2-1; the match to TRBD2 covers 11 bases. The CDR3 spans 16 residues. Germline assignment: CDR1 SEHNR and CDR2 FQNEAQ (reference sequence). The V segment lost 5 bases and the J segment 9 bases; nucleotides outside the gene matches: 12. The CDR3 sequence: CASSPLAGGPYPEQFF. For the CDR3, the DNA is TGTGCCAGCAGCCCCTTAGCGGGAGGGCCTTACCCTGAGCAGTTCTTC.

The rearrangement uses TRBV3-1 (or the pseudogene TRBV3-2) and TRBJ1-1; TRBD1 matches 7 bases. The germline CDR1 and CDR2 sequences are LGHDT and YNNKEL (reference sequence). The length of the CDR3 is 16 residues. Unmatched junction bases numbered 11, after V lost 2 bases and J lost 5 bases. Here the CDR3 DNA reads TGTGCCAGCAGCCAACCACCGACAGGGTTAGGGACTGAAGCTTTCTTT. Translated: CASSQPPTGLGTEAFF.

The rearrangement joins TRBV28 to TRBJ1-3, with D unclear. CDR1 is MDHEN, CDR2 SYDVKM, per germline. V lost 6 bases to trimming and J lost 4 bases, with 10 bases between them. The CDR3 spans 13 residues. CDR3 protein: CASSLVGGNTIYF. DNA for the CDR3: TGTGCCAGCAGCTTGGTGGGGGGAAACACCATATATTTT.

The genes are TRBV19 and TRBJ1-2, with 8 bases that match TRBD1. Unmatched junction bases numbered 12, after V lost 3 bases and J lost 0 bases. CDR1 is LNHDA and CDR2 is SQIVND in the germline V gene (reference sequence). The CDR3 is 18 amino acids. The CDR3 coding sequence is TGTGCCAGTAGTATCCCTAACCCCGGACAGGGAGCTAACTATGGCTACACCTTC. This codes for CASSIPNPGQGANYGYTF.

In its sample, this clone was seen a few times. As DNA, the CDR3 is TGTGCCAGCAGCCATCCCGGGGTCCATGGCTACACCTTC. Its protein is CASSHPGVHGYTF. The genes are TRBV4-2 and TRBJ1-2; D gene unclear. The CDR3 loop spans 13 amino acids. Germline values: CDR1 LGHNA, CDR2 YNFKEQ. Trimming shortened V by 3 bases and J by 6 bases, and 11 bases separated the two germline ends.

The CDR3 sequence is CSVEDSTGGDYEQYF. In nucleotides, the CDR3 is TGCAGCGTTGAAGATTCGACAGGGGGGGACTACGAGCAGTACTTC. J is TRBJ2-7 and V is TRBV29-1, with TRBD1 matching 9 bases. V was pared by 0 bases and J by 3 bases, with 6 bases of the junction left unmatched. Germline loops: CDR1 SQVTM, CDR2 ANQGSEA. The CDR3 contains 15 residues.

The genes are TRBV28 and TRBJ1-5; D is uncertain. This CDR3 is 12 amino acids long. Germline V CDR1 and CDR2: MDHEN, SYDVKM. CDR3 protein: CEFWLKNQPQHF. The CDR3 bases are TGTGAGTTCTGGTTGAAAAATCAGCCCCAGCATTTT.

The chain recombines TRBV5-1 with TRBJ1-6; D might be TRBD1 (6 bases). CDR1 is SGHRS and CDR2 is YFSETQ in the germline V gene. V was cut by 1 base and J by 10 bases, with 18 bases left in between. The CDR3 length is 16 residues. The CDR3 DNA sequence: TGCGCCAGCAGCTTGCGTATCCCACAGGGAGACTCACCCCTCCACTTT. It specifies CASSLRIPQGDSPLHF.

This chain joins TRBV7-9 and TRBJ2-1; 11 nucleotides align to TRBD1. Germline assignment: CDR1 SEHNR and CDR2 FQNEAQ (reference sequence). J lost 7 bases, V lost 5 bases, and 7 bases had no gene match. The CDR3 runs to 15 residues. The CDR3 region has the DNA TGTGCCAGCAGCCCCCCGGGACAGGGGGGAAATGAGCAGTTCTTC. Translating it yields CASSPPGQGGNEQFF.

This rearrangement joins TRBV6-6 to TRBJ1-6; a weak D match, TRBD1 (5 bases). Germline CDR1 and CDR2: MNHNY and SVGAGI (reference sequence). V gave up 11 bases and J gave up 5 bases, with 13 bases separating them. CDR3 size: 13 residues. Here the CDR3 reads CAATGGNNSPLHF. Written as DNA, the CDR3 is TGTGCCGCGACTGGGGGGAATAATTCACCCCTCCACTTT.

V is TRBV30 and J is TRBJ2-7, with 8 bases that match TRBD1. Germline trimming cut 0 bases from V and 4 bases from J; bases unmatched to any gene: 11. The CDR3 contains 16 residues. Germline CDR1 GTSNPN, CDR2 SVGIG (reference sequence). CDR3 loop: CAWSVPRQGARYEQYF. For the CDR3, the DNA is TGTGCCTGGAGTGTGCCCCGCCAGGGGGCGAGGTACGAGCAGTACTTC.

This clone was seen a single time. The rearrangement links TRBV5-4 to TRBJ1-1; 10 bases map to TRBD1. Per the germline V gene, CDR1 is SGHNT and CDR2 is YYREEE (reference sequence). The CDR3 runs 17 residues. Trimming at V came to 5 bases and at J to 0 bases, leaving 10 bases not matched to a gene. This CDR3 is CASSQSGQGIMNTEAFF. In nucleotides, the CDR3 is TGTGCCAGCAGTCAATCGGGACAGGGGATTATGAACACTGAAGCTTTCTTT.

The chain is built from TRBV5-5 and TRBJ2-3, with 7 bases identical to TRBD2. J lost 3 bases, V lost 4 bases, and 11 bases had no gene match. Germline V gives CDR1 SGHKS, CDR2 YYEKEE (reference sequence). The CDR3 runs 16 residues. The chain's CDR3 is CASSGMRGSITDTQYF. The DNA for the CDR3 is TGTGCCAGCAGCGGAATGCGGGGGAGTATAACAGATACGCAGTATTTT.

The sample holds a few counts of this clone. J is TRBJ1-5 and V is TRBV6-6; TRBD1 might be the D (5 bases). This CDR3 spans 15 amino acids. CDR1 and CDR2 from the germline V gene are MNHNY and SVGAGI (reference sequence). The V gene lost 7 bases and the J gene lost 1 base, with 14 bases spanning the gap. The CDR3 region is CASIWTLGSNQPQHF. The CDR3 bases are TGTGCCAGCATCTGGACACTGGGGAGCAATCAGCCCCAGCATTTT.

The gene calls are TRBV7-9 and TRBJ2-1; D gene unclear. V was trimmed by 3 bases and J by 0 bases, leaving 15 bases between them. Germline CDR1 and CDR2: SEHNR and FQNEAQ (reference sequence). This CDR3 is 17 amino acids long. The CDR3 DNA is TGTGCCAGCAGCTTCCTGGACGGGCGGAGCTCCTACAATGAGCAGTTCTTC. Translation: CASSFLDGRSSYNEQFF.

V usage is TRBV6-5 and J usage is TRBJ2-7; 10 nucleotides match TRBD1. From germline, CDR1 is MNHEY and CDR2 SVGAGI. Trimming removed 6 bases from V and 5 bases from J; junction bases left unmatched: 7. The CDR3 consists of 14 residues. DNA for the CDR3: TGTGCCAGCAGCCGGGACAGGGGTTCGAACGAGCAGTACTTC. Protein product: CASSRDRGSNEQYF.

The chain employs TRBV3-1 (or the pseudogene TRBV3-2) and TRBJ2-1, with 8 bases aligning to TRBD2. The CDR3 contains 17 residues. Germline-derived CDR1 and CDR2 are LGHDT and YNNKEL (reference sequence). The V gene end was trimmed by 1 base and the J gene end by 9 bases; junction bases not matched to a gene: 14. The CDR3 is CASSQVPKVAGGGEQFF. Here the CDR3 DNA reads TGTGCCAGCAGCCAAGTACCCAAAGTGGCGGGAGGAGGTGAGCAGTTCTTC.

The CDR3 region has the DNA TGCGCCAGCAGCTTGGTAGGGAGGGCCGAGCAGTACTTC. It encodes CASSLVGRAEQYF. This sequence joins TRBV5-1 and TRBJ2-7, with 7 bases that match TRBD2. Germline CDR1 and CDR2: SGHRS and YFSETQ. V lost 0 bases, J lost 6 bases, and 3 bases stayed unmatched. The CDR3 extends over 13 amino acids. The whole variable domain, remainder taken from reference TRBV5-1 and TRBJ2-7, is KAGVTQTPRYLIKTRGQQVTLSCSPISGHRSVSWYQQTPGQGLQFLFEYFSETQRNKGNFPGRFSGRQFSNSRSEMNVSTLELGDSALYLCASSLVGRAEQYFGPGTRLTVT.

This rearrangement joins TRBV7-9 to TRBJ2-3; the D is unclear. V gave up 5 bases and J gave up 1 base, with 13 bases separating them. The germline V gene encodes CDR1 SEHNR and CDR2 FQNEAQ (reference sequence). The CDR3 runs 15 residues. The CDR3 is CASSPPPDGTDTQYF. The CDR3 DNA reads as TGTGCCAGCAGCCCCCCGCCTGACGGCACAGATACGCAGTATTTT.

This clone showed up just once. The rearrangement links TRBV10-1 to TRBJ2-2; D unresolved. V was trimmed by 6 bases and J by 1 base, leaving 9 bases between them. Germline V gives CDR1 WNHNN, CDR2 SYGVQD (reference sequence). The CDR3 covers 14 residues. The CDR3 loop reads CASSKTRNTGELFF. The CDR3 DNA reads TGCGCCAGCAGCAAAACACGGAACACCGGGGAGCTGTTTTTT.